This T cell receptor (beta chain) was recorded in a study of T cells in Graves' hyperthyroidism and ophthalmopathy. Overall study: At the time of initial diagnosis and before any treatment, peripheral blood was collected. Whole-study results and caveats: Model-based prediction identified ophthalmopathy a median approximately 6.2 months prior to its onset.

There were TCR beta CDR3 regions amplified from RNA transcripts. The TCR CDR3 first-round RT-PCR relied on the HTBI primer set. TCRdb ran MiXCR on the multiplex PCR reads and lists one entry per CDR3 protein. The sample has around 600,000 distinct CDR3 sequences, roughly 15% seen once. The junction had 1 base not matched to a gene; V was cut back by 1 base and J by 3 bases. CDR1 and CDR2 (germline): SGHTA, FQGNSA. The CDR3 length is 16 residues. From under 12 ml of fresh peripheral blood, PBMCs were isolated. This clonotype has a count of ten or more. Its target is unknown. The sample consisted of blood. The chain employs TRBV7-2 and TRBJ2-5; 14 bases are a match to TRBD2. The source is a woman in her forties or fifties with Graves' ophthalmopathy. CDR3 loop: CASSLGLAGGEETQYF. The CDR3 nucleotides read TGTGCCAGCAGCTTAGGACTAGCGGGAGGGGAAGAGACCCAGTACTTC.